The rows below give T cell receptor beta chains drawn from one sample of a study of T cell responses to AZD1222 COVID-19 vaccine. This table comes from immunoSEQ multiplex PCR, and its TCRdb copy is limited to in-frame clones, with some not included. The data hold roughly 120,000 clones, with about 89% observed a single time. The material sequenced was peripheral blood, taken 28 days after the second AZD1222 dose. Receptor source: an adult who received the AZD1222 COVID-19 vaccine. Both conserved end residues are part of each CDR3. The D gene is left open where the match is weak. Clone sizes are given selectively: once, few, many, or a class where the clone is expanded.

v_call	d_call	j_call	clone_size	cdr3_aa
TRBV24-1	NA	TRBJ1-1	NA	CAKSRGDTEAFF
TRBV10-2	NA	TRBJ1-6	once	CASSQEGVSPLHF
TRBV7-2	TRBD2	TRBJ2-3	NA	CASSLLAGGLDTQYF
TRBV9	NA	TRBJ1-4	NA	CASSVGGALDEKLFF
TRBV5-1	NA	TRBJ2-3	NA	CASMGGSSDTQYF
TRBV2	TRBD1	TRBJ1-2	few	CASSEVGRGLDGYTF
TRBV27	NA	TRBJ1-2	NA	CASSLRGGSLGYTF
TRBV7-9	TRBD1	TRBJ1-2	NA	CASSLIGTGLWGYTF
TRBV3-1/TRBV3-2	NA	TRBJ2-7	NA	CASTTDGGIGYEQYF
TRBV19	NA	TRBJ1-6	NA	CASNDNINSPLHF